These T cell receptor beta chains were read from a single sample in a study of cytomegalovirus exposure and HLA in healthy donors. The table came from immunoSEQ multiplex PCR; TCRdb's copy has only in-frame clones and leaves some out. The repertoire holds 150,000 to 200,000 clones, with around 86% as singletons. The sample consisted of PBMCs. Receptor source: a girl aged 2-15 years in good health and CMV-seropositive. Each CDR3 is given with its conserved first and last residue. The order of the fields is J gene, D gene, V gene, CDR3 length, clone size, CDR3 protein, CDR3 DNA. D genes are given only for firm matches. The size of a clone is reported for some rows only, either as once, few or many, or as a class for expanded clones.

TRBJ2-5,NA,TRBV2,11,once,CASSSGETQYF,TGTGCCAGCAGTTCCGGAGAGACCCAGTACTTC
TRBJ1-5,NA,TRBV19,14,NA,CASSISLSNQPQHF,TGTGCCAGTAGTATTAGTCTTAGCAATCAGCCCCAGCATTTT
TRBJ2-1,TRBD2,TRBV5-1,15,NA,CASSLDASGHNEQFF,TGCGCCAGCAGCTTGGATGCTAGCGGGCACAATGAGCAGTTCTTC
TRBJ1-3,TRBD1,TRBV11-2,13,NA,CASRGQGGNTIYF,TGTGCCAGCAGGGGACAGGGAGGTAACACCATATATTTT
TRBJ1-1,NA,TRBV19,13,NA,CASSLQGGTEAFF,TGTGCCAGTAGTCTTCAAGGGGGAACTGAAGCTTTCTTT
TRBJ1-1,NA,TRBV14,12,NA,CASSQVSTEAFF,TGTGCCAGCAGCCAAGTATCCACTGAAGCTTTCTTT
TRBJ1-1,NA,TRBV5-1,16,NA,CASSPSVGIGGTEAFF,TGCGCCAGCAGCCCCAGTGTAGGGATAGGGGGCACTGAAGCTTTCTTT
TRBJ1-1,NA,TRBV30,12,NA,CAWELGGTEAFF,TGTGCCTGGGAATTGGGGGGAACTGAAGCTTTCTTT
TRBJ2-5,NA,TRBV5-1,17,NA,CASSLGPRGGGQETQYF,TGCGCCAGCAGCTTGGGACCGCGGGGAGGTGGTCAAGAGACCCAGTACTTC
TRBJ2-2,TRBD2,TRBV6-5,16,NA,CASSYSAGGNTGELFF,TGTGCCAGCAGTTACTCAGCGGGAGGGAACACCGGGGAGCTGTTTTTT
TRBJ2-1,NA,TRBV12-5,15,once,CASGLNSGTYNEQFF,TGTGCTAGTGGTCTGAATTCAGGGACCTACAATGAGCAGTTCTTC
TRBJ1-6,NA,TRBV27,18,NA,CASSFVGLTGSYNSPLHF,TGTGCCAGCAGTTTCGTAGGTTTAACAGGGAGCTATAATTCACCCCTCCACTTT
TRBJ2-3,TRBD2,TRBV2,12,NA,CASSRLAVNDYF,TGTGCCAGCAGTCGACTAGCGGTAAATGATTACTTT
TRBJ2-3,TRBD1,TRBV7-9,14,NA,CASRYTGGLDTQYF,TGTGCCAGCAGGTACACAGGGGGCCTAGATACGCAGTATTTT
TRBJ1-1,TRBD1,TRBV29-1,13,NA,CSAWTGTNTEAFF,TGCAGCGCGTGGACAGGGACTAACACTGAAGCTTTCTTT
TRBJ1-4,NA,TRBV6-5,12,few,CASSARGEKLFF,TGTGCCAGCTCCGCCCGGGGTGAAAAACTGTTTTTT
TRBJ2-2,NA,TRBV6-1,15,NA,CASSEEPHKNGELFF,TGTGCCAGCAGTGAAGAACCCCACAAGAACGGGGAGCTGTTTTTT
TRBJ2-3,NA,TRBV2,14,NA,CASRSGTRTDTQYF,TGTGCCAGCAGGTCGGGAACGCGCACAGATACGCAGTATTTT
TRBJ1-1,TRBD1,TRBV11-3,16,NA,CASLRTGDEMNTEAFF,TGTGCCAGCCTCCGGACAGGGGACGAGATGAACACTGAAGCTTTCTTT
TRBJ1-2,TRBD1,TRBV28,15,NA,CASSKTGGRIYGYTF,TGTGCCAGCAGTAAGACAGGGGGCCGGATCTATGGCTACACCTTC
TRBJ1-2,TRBD1,TRBV29-1,14,NA,CSVERQGASYGYTF,TGCAGCGTTGAAAGACAGGGGGCCAGCTATGGCTACACCTTC
TRBJ2-7,NA,TRBV4-1,19,NA,CASSQDGSVQRLYSYEQYF,TGCGCCAGCAGCCAAGACGGATCAGTGCAGCGGTTGTACTCCTACGAGCAGTACTTC
TRBJ2-1,NA,TRBV18,17,NA,CASSRESLPYDYNEQFF,TGTGCCAGCTCACGAGAATCCTTACCCTATGACTACAATGAGCAGTTCTTC
TRBJ2-3,TRBD1,TRBV27,14,NA,CASSSPTGADTQYF,TGTGCCAGCAGTTCCCCGACAGGGGCGGATACGCAGTATTTT
TRBJ1-1,NA,TRBV28,13,NA,CASSLFADTEAFF,TGTGCCAGCAGTTTATTCGCGGACACTGAAGCTTTCTTT
TRBJ2-4,TRBD2,TRBV30,18,NA,CAWGLTSGRAEAKNIQYF,TGTGCCTGGGGACTTACTAGCGGGAGGGCCGAGGCCAAAAACATTCAGTACTTC
TRBJ2-7,TRBD2,TRBV5-1,15,few,CASSLIVAGGPGEYF,TGCGCCAGCAGCTTGATCGTAGCGGGAGGCCCCGGAGAGTACTTC
TRBJ2-3,TRBD2,TRBV9,17,few,CASSVAALAGAIDTQYF,TGTGCCAGCAGCGTAGCTGCACTAGCGGGAGCCATAGATACGCAGTATTTT
TRBJ2-7,NA,TRBV28,12,NA,CASSLTPYEQYF,TGTGCCAGCAGCCTGACTCCCTACGAGCAGTACTTC
TRBJ2-7,TRBD1,TRBV29-1,17,NA,CSVEGGSGTGSSYEQYF,TGCAGCGTTGAAGGGGGGTCCGGGACAGGGAGCTCCTACGAGCAGTACTTC
TRBJ1-2,NA,TRBV13,18,NA,CASSPLLWTAPGEYGYTF,TGTGCCAGCAGCCCCCTTCTCTGGACGGCACCCGGGGAGTATGGCTACACCTTC
TRBJ1-1,NA,TRBV30,13,NA,CAWSRGALTEAFF,TGTGCCTGGAGCAGGGGCGCCTTAACTGAAGCTTTCTTT
TRBJ2-5,NA,TRBV29-1,12,NA,CSVRGGGETQYF,TGCAGCGTTAGGGGGGGTGGGGAGACCCAGTACTTC
TRBJ2-6,TRBD1,TRBV6-4,17,NA,CASSAGTGDYGANVLTF,TGTGCCAGCAGTGCCGGGACAGGGGACTATGGGGCCAACGTCCTGACTTTC
TRBJ2-3,TRBD1,TRBV5-6,15,NA,CASSLAPDRGDTQYF,TGTGCCAGCAGCTTGGCCCCGGACAGGGGAGATACGCAGTATTTT
TRBJ2-5,NA,TRBV5-1,11,NA,CASSVEETQYF,TGCGCCAGCAGCGTAGAAGAGACCCAGTACTTC
TRBJ2-1,TRBD2,TRBV5-1,12,NA,CASRLAANEQFF,TGCGCCAGCAGGCTAGCGGCGAATGAGCAGTTCTTC
TRBJ2-2,NA,TRBV13,13,few,CASGDRRSGELFF,TGTGCCAGCGGAGACAGAAGGAGCGGGGAGCTGTTTTTT
TRBJ2-3,TRBD2,TRBV10-1,14,NA,CASSETAGADTQYF,TGCGCCAGCAGTGAGACGGCGGGGGCAGATACGCAGTATTTT
TRBJ2-1,TRBD2,TRBV5-1,15,once,CASFRTSGSYNEQFF,TGCGCCAGCTTCCGGACTAGCGGGTCCTACAATGAGCAGTTCTTC
TRBJ2-1,TRBD1,TRBV5-1,17,NA,CASSLGTGVSGNNEQFF,TGCGCCAGCAGCTTGGGGACAGGGGTGTCAGGTAACAATGAGCAGTTCTTC
TRBJ1-2,NA,TRBV4-1,16,NA,CASSTQTRPAGYGYTF,TGCGCCAGCAGCACCCAAACCCGGCCGGCGGGCTATGGCTACACCTTC
TRBJ2-3,NA,TRBV29-1,12,NA,CSVDESTDTQYF,TGCAGCGTTGACGAGTCCACAGATACGCAGTATTTT
TRBJ1-5,TRBD1,TRBV2,15,NA,CASRPGTGVTQPQHF,TGTGCCAGCAGGCCCGGGACAGGGGTTACACAGCCCCAGCATTTT
TRBJ2-2,NA,TRBV30,15,NA,CAWSEDGGDTGELFF,TGTGCCTGGAGCGAAGACGGAGGGGACACCGGGGAGCTGTTTTTT
TRBJ1-1,NA,TRBV28,11,few,CASSSGVEAFF,TGTGCCAGCAGTTCGGGTGTTGAAGCTTTCTTT